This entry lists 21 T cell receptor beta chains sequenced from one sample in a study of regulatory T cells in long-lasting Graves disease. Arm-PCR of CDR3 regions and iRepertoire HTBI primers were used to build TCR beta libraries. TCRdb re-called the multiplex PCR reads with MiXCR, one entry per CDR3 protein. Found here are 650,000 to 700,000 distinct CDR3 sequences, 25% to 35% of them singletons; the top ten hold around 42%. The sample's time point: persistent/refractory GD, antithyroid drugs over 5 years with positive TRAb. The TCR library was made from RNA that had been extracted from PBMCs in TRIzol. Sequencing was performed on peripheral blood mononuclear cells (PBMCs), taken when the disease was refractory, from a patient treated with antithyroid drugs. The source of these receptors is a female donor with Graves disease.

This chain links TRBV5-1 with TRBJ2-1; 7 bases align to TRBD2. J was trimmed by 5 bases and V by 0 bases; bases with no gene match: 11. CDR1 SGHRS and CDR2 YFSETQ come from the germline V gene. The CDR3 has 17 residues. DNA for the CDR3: TGCGCCAGCAGCTTGGAGGTTCGGCTAGCGGAAAACAATGAGCAGTTCTTC. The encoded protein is CASSLEVRLAENNEQFF.

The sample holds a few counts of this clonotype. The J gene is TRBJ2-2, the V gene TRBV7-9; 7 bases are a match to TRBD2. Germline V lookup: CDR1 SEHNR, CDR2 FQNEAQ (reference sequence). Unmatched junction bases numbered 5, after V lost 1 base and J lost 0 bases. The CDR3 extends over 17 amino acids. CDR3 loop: CASSLGRLAANTGELFF. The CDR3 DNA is TGTGCCAGCAGCTTAGGTCGGCTAGCGGCGAACACCGGGGAGCTGTTTTTT. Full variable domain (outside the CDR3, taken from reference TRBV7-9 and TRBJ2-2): DTGVSQNPRHKITKRGQNVTFRCDPISEHNRLYWYRQTLGQGPEFLTYFQNEAQLEKSRLLSDRFSAERPKGSFSTLEIQRTEQGDSAMYLCASSLGRLAANTGELFFGEGSRLTVL.

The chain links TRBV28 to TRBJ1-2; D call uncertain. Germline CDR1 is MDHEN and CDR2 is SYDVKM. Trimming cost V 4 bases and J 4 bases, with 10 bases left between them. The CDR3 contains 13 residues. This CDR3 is CASSSGPIYGYTF. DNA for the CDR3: TGTGCCAGCAGTTCGGGTCCAATCTATGGCTACACCTTC.

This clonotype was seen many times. In DNA form, the CDR3 reads TGTGCCAGCAGACCAAGGACGGGACAGGGTATTCTCCTAGCTTTCTTT. It is translated as CASRPRTGQGILLAFF. The chain recombines TRBV2 with TRBJ1-1; 9 bases agree with TRBD1. Germline loops: CDR1 SNHLY, CDR2 FYNNEI. The CDR3 extends over 16 amino acids. Germline trimming cut 6 bases from V and 10 bases from J; bases unmatched to any gene: 18. Looking up the rest from reference TRBV2 and TRBJ1-1 gives the full variable domain: EPEVTQTPSHQVTQMGQEVILRCVPISNHLYFYWYRQILGQKVEFLVSFYNNEISEKSEIFDDQFSVERPDGSNFTLKIRSTKLEDSAMYFCASRPRTGQGILLAFFGQGTRLTVV.

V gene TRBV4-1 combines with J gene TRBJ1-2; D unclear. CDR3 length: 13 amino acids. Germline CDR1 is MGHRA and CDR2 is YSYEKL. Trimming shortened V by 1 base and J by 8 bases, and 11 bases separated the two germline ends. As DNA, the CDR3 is TGCGCCAGCAGCCAAGCCCAGGTCGCGGGCTACACCTTC. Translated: CASSQAQVAGYTF.

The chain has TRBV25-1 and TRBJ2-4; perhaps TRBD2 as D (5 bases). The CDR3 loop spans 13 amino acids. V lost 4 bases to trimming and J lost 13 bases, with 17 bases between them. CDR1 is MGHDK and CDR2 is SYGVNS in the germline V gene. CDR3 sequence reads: CASSARGTSTQYF. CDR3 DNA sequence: TGTGCCAGCAGTGCTCGGGGAACGAGTACCCAGTACTTC.

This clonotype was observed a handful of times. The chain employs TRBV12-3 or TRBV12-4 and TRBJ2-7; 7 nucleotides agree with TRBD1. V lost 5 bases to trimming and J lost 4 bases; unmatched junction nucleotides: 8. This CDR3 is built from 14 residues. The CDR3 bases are TGTGCCAGCAGTGCCGGGACAGAAACATACGAGCAGTACTTC. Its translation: CASSAGTETYEQYF.

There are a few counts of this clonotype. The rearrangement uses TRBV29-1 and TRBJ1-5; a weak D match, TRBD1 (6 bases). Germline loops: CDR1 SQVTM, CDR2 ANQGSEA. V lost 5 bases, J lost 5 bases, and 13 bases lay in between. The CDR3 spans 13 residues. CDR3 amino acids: CSVSRTADQPQHF. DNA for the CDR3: TGCAGCGTTTCCCGGACAGCCGATCAGCCCCAGCATTTT.

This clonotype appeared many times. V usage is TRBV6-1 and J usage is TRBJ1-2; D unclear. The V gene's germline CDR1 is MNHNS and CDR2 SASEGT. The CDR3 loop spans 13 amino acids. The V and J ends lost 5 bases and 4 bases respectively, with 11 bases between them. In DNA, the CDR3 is TGTGCCAGCAGTCTTCGCTCTGGCTATGGCTACACCTTC. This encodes CASSLRSGYGYTF.

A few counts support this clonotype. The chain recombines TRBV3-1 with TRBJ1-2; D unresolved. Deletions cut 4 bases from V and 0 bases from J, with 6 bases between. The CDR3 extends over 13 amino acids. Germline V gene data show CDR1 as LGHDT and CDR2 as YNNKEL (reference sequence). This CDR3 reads CASSRITNYGYTF. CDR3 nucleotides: TGTGCCAGCAGCCGGATAACTAACTATGGCTACACCTTC.

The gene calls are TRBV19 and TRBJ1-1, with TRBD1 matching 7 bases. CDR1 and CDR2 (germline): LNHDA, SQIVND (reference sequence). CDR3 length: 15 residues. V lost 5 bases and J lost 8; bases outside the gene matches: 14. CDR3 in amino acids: CASSLADRYRAEAFF. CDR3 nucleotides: TGTGCCAGTAGTTTGGCGGACAGGTATAGGGCGGAAGCTTTCTTT.

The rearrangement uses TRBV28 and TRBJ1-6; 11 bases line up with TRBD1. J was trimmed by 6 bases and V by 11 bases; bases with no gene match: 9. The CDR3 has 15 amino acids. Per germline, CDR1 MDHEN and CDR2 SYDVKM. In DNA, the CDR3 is TGTGCCGGACAGGGGGCCGGAATTGGTAATTCACCCCTCCACTTT. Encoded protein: CAGQGAGIGNSPLHF.

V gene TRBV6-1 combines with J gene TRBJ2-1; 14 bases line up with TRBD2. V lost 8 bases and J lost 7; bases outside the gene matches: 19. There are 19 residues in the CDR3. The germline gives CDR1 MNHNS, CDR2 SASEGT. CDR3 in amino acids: CASASKGTGLAGVWNEQFF. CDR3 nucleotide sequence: TGTGCCAGCGCCTCTAAAGGGACGGGACTAGCGGGAGTATGGAATGAGCAGTTCTTC.

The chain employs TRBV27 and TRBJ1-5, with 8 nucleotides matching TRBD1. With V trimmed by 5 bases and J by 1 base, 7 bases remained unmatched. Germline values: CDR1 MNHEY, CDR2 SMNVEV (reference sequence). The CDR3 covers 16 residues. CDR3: CASSQRTGSSNQPQHF. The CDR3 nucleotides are TGTGCCAGCAGTCAAAGGACAGGGTCGAGCAATCAGCCCCAGCATTTT.

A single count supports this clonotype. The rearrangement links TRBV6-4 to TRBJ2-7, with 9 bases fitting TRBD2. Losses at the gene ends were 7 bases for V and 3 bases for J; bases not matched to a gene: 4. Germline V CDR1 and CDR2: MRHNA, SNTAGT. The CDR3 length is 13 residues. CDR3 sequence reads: CASTWTSDYEQYF. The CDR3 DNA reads TGTGCCAGCACTTGGACTAGCGACTACGAGCAGTACTTC.

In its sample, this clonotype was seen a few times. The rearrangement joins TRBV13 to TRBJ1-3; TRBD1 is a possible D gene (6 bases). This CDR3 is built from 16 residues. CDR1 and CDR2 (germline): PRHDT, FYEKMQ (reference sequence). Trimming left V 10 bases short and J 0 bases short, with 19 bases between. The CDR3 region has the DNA TGTGCCACCACCGCGAGGGGGGACCTCTCTGGAAACACCATATATTTT. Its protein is CATTARGDLSGNTIYF.

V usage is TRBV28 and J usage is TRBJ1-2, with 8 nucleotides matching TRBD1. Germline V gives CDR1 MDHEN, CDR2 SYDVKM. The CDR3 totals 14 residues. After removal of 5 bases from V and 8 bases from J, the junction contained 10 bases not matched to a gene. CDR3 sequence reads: CASSARGTGRGYTF. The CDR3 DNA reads TGTGCCAGCAGTGCACGAGGGACAGGTCGCGGCTACACCTTC.

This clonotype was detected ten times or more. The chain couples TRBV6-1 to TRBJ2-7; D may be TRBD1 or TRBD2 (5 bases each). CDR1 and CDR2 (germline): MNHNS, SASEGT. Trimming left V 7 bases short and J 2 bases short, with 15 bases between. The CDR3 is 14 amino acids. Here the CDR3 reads CASTMRAGPYEQYF. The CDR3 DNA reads TGTGCCAGCACTATGAGGGCAGGGCCCTACGAGCAGTACTTC.

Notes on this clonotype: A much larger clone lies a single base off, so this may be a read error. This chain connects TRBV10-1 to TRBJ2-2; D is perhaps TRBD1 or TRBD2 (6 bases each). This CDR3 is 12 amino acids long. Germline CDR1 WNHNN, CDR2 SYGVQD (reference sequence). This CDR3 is CASSATGGEPFF. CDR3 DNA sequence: TGCGCCAGCAGCGCGACAGGCGGGGAGCCGTTTTTT.

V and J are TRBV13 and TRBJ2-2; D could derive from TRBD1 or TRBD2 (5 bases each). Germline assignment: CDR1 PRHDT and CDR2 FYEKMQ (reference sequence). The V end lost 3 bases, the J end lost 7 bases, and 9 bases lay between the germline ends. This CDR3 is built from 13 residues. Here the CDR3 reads CASSLGVIGELFF. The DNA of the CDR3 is TGTGCCAGCAGCTTGGGGGTTATCGGGGAGCTGTTTTTT.

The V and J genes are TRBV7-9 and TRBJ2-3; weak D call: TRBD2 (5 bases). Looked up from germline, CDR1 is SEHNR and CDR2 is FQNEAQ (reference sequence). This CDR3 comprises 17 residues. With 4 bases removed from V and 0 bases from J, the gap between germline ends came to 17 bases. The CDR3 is CASSSAPSSGSTDTQYF. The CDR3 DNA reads TGTGCCAGCAGCTCGGCCCCTAGCTCGGGGAGCACAGATACGCAGTATTTT.